Shown below are 16 T cell receptor beta chains from a single sample sequenced in a study of control samples from healthy donors and cancer patients. Data came from immunoSEQ multiplex PCR; TCRdb stores just in-frame clones and leaves some out. Of 90,000 to 150,000 clones detected, approximately 91% appear once; the ten largest clones hold less than 9.5%. The specimen was blood. The receptor set was obtained from a young woman in good health.

The chain couples TRBV4-1 to TRBJ2-7, with D unresolved. This CDR3 spans 13 amino acids. Trimming left V 1 base short and J 4 bases short, with 8 bases between. The germline CDR1 and CDR2 sequences are MGHRA and YSYEKL. The CDR3 loop reads CASSQVLEYEQYF. The CDR3 DNA is TGCGCCAGCAGCCAAGTTCTGGAGTACGAGCAGTACTTC.

CDR3 in amino acids: CASIPTLGTKLSYEQYF. Here the CDR3 DNA reads TGTGCCAGCATTCCTACTCTCGGGACTAAGTTAAGCTACGAGCAGTACTTC. The chain has TRBV28 and TRBJ2-7; 7 positions match TRBD2. CDR1 and CDR2 from the germline V gene are MDHEN and SYDVKM. CDR3 size: 17 residues. V trimming: 7 bases; J trimming: 3 bases; junction bases outside the gene matches: 18. Complete variable domain (other parts from reference TRBV28 and TRBJ2-7): DVKVTQSSRYLVKRTGEKVFLECVQDMDHENMFWYRQDPGLGLRLIYFSYDVKMKEKGDIPEGYSVSREKKERFSLILESASTNQTSMYLCASIPTLGTKLSYEQYFGPGTRLTVT.

This clone has only one observation. V gene TRBV3-1 (or the pseudogene TRBV3-2) combines with J gene TRBJ1-5, with 7 bases aligning to TRBD1. Germline-derived CDR1 and CDR2 are LGHDT and YNNKEL (reference sequence). This CDR3 has 17 amino acids. Losses at the gene ends were 4 bases for V and 3 bases for J; bases not matched to a gene: 12. The CDR3 region is CASSPKGRQGYNQPQHF. CDR3 in DNA: TGTGCCAGCAGCCCCAAGGGAAGACAGGGCTACAATCAGCCCCAGCATTTT.

V and J are TRBV2 and TRBJ2-2, with 11 bases that match TRBD2. J lost 7 bases, V lost 3 bases, and 7 bases had no gene match. The CDR3 covers 16 residues. Germline V gives CDR1 SNHLY, CDR2 FYNNEI. The CDR3 DNA reads as TGTGCCAGCAGTGATGGTAGCGGGAGGGCCATCGGGGAGCTGTTTTTT. This encodes CASSDGSGRAIGELFF.

The gene calls are TRBV2 and TRBJ2-1, with no clear D. Trimming stripped 6 bases from V and 9 bases from J, with 6 bases between. The germline gives CDR1 SNHLY, CDR2 FYNNEI. This CDR3 has 10 amino acids. As DNA, the CDR3 is TGTGCCAGCAGGAAGGGTGAGCAGTTCTTC. The encoded protein is CASRKGEQFF.

The chain recombines TRBV29-1 with TRBJ1-1; no definite D call. Per the germline V gene, CDR1 is SQVTM and CDR2 is ANQGSEA. V dropped 3 bases and J dropped 3 bases, with 5 bases sitting between them. The CDR3 covers 11 residues. The CDR3 protein is CSVELDTEAFF. In DNA form, the CDR3 reads TGCAGCGTTGAGTTAGACACTGAAGCTTTCTTT.

In this sample, this clone turned up once. V is TRBV5-1 and J is TRBJ2-1; TRBD2 might be the D (5 bases). Trimming removed 0 bases at V and 0 bases at J, with 16 bases between. CDR1 SGHRS and CDR2 YFSETQ come from the germline V gene. CDR3 length equals 18 residues. The chain's CDR3 is CASSLGTLKRSSYNEQFF. The DNA for the CDR3 is TGCGCCAGCAGCTTGGGGACCCTGAAGCGGAGCTCCTACAATGAGCAGTTCTTC.

The V call is TRBV4-3, the J call TRBJ1-1; D uncertain. The CDR3 runs to 13 residues. In germline, CDR1 is LGHNA, CDR2 YSLEER. Deletions cut 0 bases from V and 7 bases from J, with 9 bases between. The CDR3 region is CASSQDTTVEAFF. In DNA form, the CDR3 reads TGCGCCAGCAGCCAAGATACGACGGTTGAAGCTTTCTTT.

The chain recombines TRBV10-1 with TRBJ2-3; no reliable D call. The germline V gene encodes CDR1 WNHNN and CDR2 SYGVQD (reference sequence). Trimming stripped 2 bases from V and 6 bases from J, with 6 bases between. This CDR3 comprises 12 residues. The CDR3 coding sequence is TGCGCCAGCAGTGAGAGCGATGATACGCAGTATTTT. As protein: CASSESDDTQYF.

This CDR3 is CATHRLAGNQETQYF. The CDR3 DNA follows: TGTGCCACCCATCGGCTAGCGGGGAACCAAGAGACCCAGTACTTC. The chain recombines TRBV19 with TRBJ2-5, with 9 bases that match TRBD2. Germline CDR1 is LNHDA and CDR2 is SQIVND (reference sequence). The CDR3 is 15 amino acids. V lost 10 bases to trimming and J lost 0 bases; unmatched junction nucleotides: 9.

The chain combines TRBV5-1 with TRBJ2-1, with TRBD2 matching over 8 bases. This CDR3 is 13 amino acids long. The germline gives CDR1 SGHRS, CDR2 YFSETQ. V shed 8 bases, J shed 5 bases, and the junction held 6 bases outside the gene matches. The CDR3 sequence is CASGAGANNEQFF. Here the CDR3 DNA reads TGCGCCAGTGGAGCGGGAGCTAACAATGAGCAGTTCTTC.

V gene TRBV4-1 combines with J gene TRBJ2-3; D not certain. Trimming pared 0 bases from V and 1 base from J, leaving 8 bases between. The germline V gene encodes CDR1 MGHRA and CDR2 YSYEKL. The CDR3 extends over 15 amino acids. The CDR3 spells CASSQDRWGTDTQYF. CDR3 DNA sequence: TGCGCCAGCAGCCAAGATAGGTGGGGCACAGATACGCAGTATTTT.

V is TRBV28 and J is TRBJ1-1; D gene unclear. The V gene lost 4 bases and the J gene lost 2 bases, with 14 bases spanning the gap. Germline V gene sequence: CDR1 MDHEN, CDR2 SYDVKM. This CDR3 spans 15 amino acids. The CDR3 DNA follows: TGTGCCAGCAGTTCCACGGGATCCAAAAACACTGAAGCTTTCTTT. Protein: CASSSTGSKNTEAFF.

This clone was detected a few times. V gene TRBV6-2 or TRBV6-3 combines with J gene TRBJ2-1; D is perhaps TRBD2 (5 bases). The germline V and J ends were trimmed by 3 bases and 2 bases, with 8 bases remaining between them. Germline V lookup: CDR1 MNHEY, CDR2 SVGEGT. This CDR3 contains 14 residues. The CDR3 reads CASSYHSAYNEQFF. The CDR3 DNA follows: TGTGCCAGCAGTTATCATAGCGCCTACAATGAGCAGTTCTTC.

This chain joins TRBV2 and TRBJ1-4; D is perhaps TRBD1 (5 bases). The CDR3 is made up of 20 amino acids. Deletions cut 6 bases from V and 4 bases from J, with 30 bases between. Germline values: CDR1 SNHLY, CDR2 FYNNEI. The CDR3 nucleotides are TGTGCCAGCAGGGGAGGGGCAGGCACAGGATCGGGGCTCCTTAATGAAAAACTGTTTTTT. Protein product: CASRGGAGTGSGLLNEKLFF.

The chain carries TRBV2 and TRBJ2-4; D unresolved. Germline CDR1 SNHLY, CDR2 FYNNEI. The ends were cut back, 2 bases at V and 1 base at J, with 9 bases in the middle. CDR3 size: 15 residues. In DNA form, the CDR3 reads TGTGCCAGCAGTGAATCTAGAACGGCCAAAAACATTCAGTACTTC. Residues: CASSESRTAKNIQYF.